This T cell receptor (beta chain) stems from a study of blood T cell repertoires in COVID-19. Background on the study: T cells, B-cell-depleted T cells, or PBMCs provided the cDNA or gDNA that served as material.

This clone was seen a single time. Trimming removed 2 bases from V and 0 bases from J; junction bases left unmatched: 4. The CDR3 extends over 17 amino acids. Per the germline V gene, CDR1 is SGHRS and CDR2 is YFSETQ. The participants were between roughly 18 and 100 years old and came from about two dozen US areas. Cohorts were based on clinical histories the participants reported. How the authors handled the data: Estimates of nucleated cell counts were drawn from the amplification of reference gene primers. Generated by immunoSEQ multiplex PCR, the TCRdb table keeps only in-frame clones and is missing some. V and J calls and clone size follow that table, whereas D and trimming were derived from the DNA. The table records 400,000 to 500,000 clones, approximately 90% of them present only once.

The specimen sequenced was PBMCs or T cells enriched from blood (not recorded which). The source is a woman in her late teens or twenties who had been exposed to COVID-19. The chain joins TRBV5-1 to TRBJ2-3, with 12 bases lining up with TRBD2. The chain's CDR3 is CASSLGLAGHSTDTQYF. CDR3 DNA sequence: TGCGCCAGCAGCTTAGGACTAGCGGGACATAGCACAGATACGCAGTATTTT.